This passage covers 27 T cell receptor beta chains from one sample sequenced in a study of technical replicates of blood from a few donors. Generated by immunoSEQ multiplex PCR, the TCRdb table keeps only in-frame clones and is missing some. The sample has 55,000 to 60,000 clones; roughly 93% are singletons. The sequenced material came from PBMCs. The source is a human donor in good health. Some clones in this sample may be carry-over from other donors' samples.

The V gene is TRBV7-9, the J gene TRBJ2-1; the D is unclear. This CDR3 comprises 11 residues. Per the germline V gene, CDR1 is SEHNR and CDR2 is FQNEAQ (reference sequence). Deletions cut 4 bases from V and 6 bases from J, with 4 bases between. Here the CDR3 reads CASSSLNEQFF. The CDR3, as DNA: TGTGCCAGCAGCTCCCTCAATGAGCAGTTCTTC.

The chain uses TRBV19 and TRBJ2-7, with no clear D. The CDR3 loop spans 13 amino acids. Trimming left V 10 bases short and J 0 bases short, with 13 bases between. Germline lookup yields CDR1 LNHDA and CDR2 SQIVND (reference sequence). The CDR3 sequence: CATPPRPSYEQYF. The DNA for the CDR3 is TGTGCCACCCCTCCGCGGCCCTCCTACGAGCAGTACTTC. Full variable domain (missing parts from reference TRBV19 and TRBJ2-7): DGGITQSPKYLFRKEGQNVTLSCEQNLNHDAMYWYRQDPGQGLRLIYYSQIVNDFQKGDIAEGYSVSREKKESFPLTVTSAQKNPTAFYLCATPPRPSYEQYFGPGTRLTVT.

V is TRBV7-6 and J is TRBJ1-4, with TRBD1 as a possible D gene (6 bases). The CDR3 loop spans 17 amino acids. Trimming removed 2 bases from V and 4 bases from J, with 17 bases in between. Germline V CDR1 and CDR2: SGHVS, FNYEAQ. Here the CDR3 reads CASSLQGSLRDNEKLFF. The CDR3 DNA follows: TGTGCCAGCAGCTTACAGGGGTCCCTCAGGGATAATGAAAAACTGTTTTTT.

The chain combines TRBV13 with TRBJ2-4, with 9 positions matching TRBD1. V was pared by 5 bases and J by 1 base, with 6 bases of the junction left unmatched. The CDR3 totals 16 residues. Germline CDR1 reads PRHDT; CDR2 reads FYEKMQ (reference sequence). The CDR3 sequence is CASSKTGGSAKNIQYF. CDR3 DNA sequence: TGTGCCAGCAGCAAGACAGGGGGGTCGGCCAAAAACATTCAGTACTTC.

The CDR3 DNA sequence: TGCGCCAGCAGCCAAGGGCTCCGGGAAAGTCGGTTCTTC. Its protein is CASSQGLRESRFF. V and J are TRBV4-3 and TRBJ2-1; a possible D gene is TRBD2 (5 bases). Germline CDR1 LGHNA, CDR2 YSLEER. Trimming shortened V by 1 base and J by 15 bases, and 16 bases separated the two germline ends. This CDR3 has 13 amino acids.

The chain employs TRBV30 and TRBJ2-3; weak D call: TRBD2 (7 bases). This CDR3 has 15 amino acids. From germline, CDR1 is GTSNPN and CDR2 SVGIG (reference sequence). Trimming left V 0 bases short and J 0 bases short, with 10 bases between. CDR3 sequence reads: CAWSVGGASTDTQYF. In DNA form, the CDR3 reads TGTGCCTGGAGTGTTGGGGGGGCGAGCACAGATACGCAGTATTTT. Complete variable domain (other parts from reference TRBV30 and TRBJ2-3): SQTIHQWPATLVQPVGSPLSLECTVEGTSNPNLYWYRQAAGRGLQLLFYSVGIGQISSEVPQNLSASRPQDRQFILSSKKLLLSDSGFYLCAWSVGGASTDTQYFGPGTRLTVL.

The chain employs TRBV7-7 and TRBJ2-1; TRBD2 agrees at 9 bases. V gave up 0 bases and J gave up 3 bases; unmatched junction bases: 12. The CDR3 loop spans 19 amino acids. Germline V CDR1 and CDR2: SSHAT, FNYEAQ (reference sequence). CDR3 DNA: TGTGCCAGCAGCTTAGCTCTAGCGGGACCCTCGGAAAGCTACAATGAGCAGTTCTTC. Its protein is CASSLALAGPSESYNEQFF.

The V gene is TRBV7-9, the J gene TRBJ1-6; D unresolved. V shed 3 bases and J shed 6 bases, with 3 bases lying between them. Germline CDR1 is SEHNR and CDR2 is FQNEAQ (reference sequence). CDR3 size: 12 residues. DNA of the CDR3: TGTGCCAGCAGCTTCCGTAATTCACCCCTCCACTTT. Its protein is CASSFRNSPLHF.

The chain has TRBV7-3 and TRBJ2-1, with D hard to call. The germline gives CDR1 SGHTA, CDR2 FQGTGA. V was pared by 2 bases and J by 9 bases, with 17 bases between. This CDR3 has 15 amino acids. The CDR3 is CASSLGNRASSEQFF. In nucleotides, the CDR3 is TGTGCCAGCAGCTTAGGAAACAGAGCTTCGAGTGAGCAGTTCTTC.

The V gene is TRBV7-2, the J gene TRBJ2-2, with D tentatively TRBD2 (6 bases). V was pared by 11 bases and J by 5 bases, with 18 bases between. The germline V gene encodes CDR1 SGHTA and CDR2 FQGNSA. This CDR3 has 14 residues. Here the CDR3 DNA reads TGTGCCGTTACCTGGACTATTCGGACCGGGGAGCTGTTTTTT. Translation gives CAVTWTIRTGELFF.

The CDR3 is CASSPDRTSSYEQYF. For the CDR3, the DNA is TGCGCCAGCAGCCCCGACCGGACAAGTTCCTACGAGCAGTACTTC. This rearrangement joins TRBV4-1 to TRBJ2-7; possibly TRBD1 for D (5 bases). Germline V gene data show CDR1 as MGHRA and CDR2 as YSYEKL. Trimming took 4 bases from V and 1 from J, leaving 14 bases between them. The CDR3 has 15 residues.

V and J are TRBV5-6 and TRBJ1-2; D perhaps matches TRBD1 (6 bases). Germline CDR1 reads SGHDT; CDR2 reads YYEEEE. V was trimmed by 6 bases and J by 0 bases, leaving 15 bases between them. The CDR3 is made up of 15 amino acids. In nucleotides, the CDR3 is TGTGCCAGCACCGTTGACAGGTTAACTAACTATGGCTACACCTTC. Encoded protein: CASTVDRLTNYGYTF.

V and J are TRBV2 and TRBJ2-2, with 9 positions matching TRBD1. The junction had 7 bases not matched to a gene; V was cut back by 6 bases and J by 5 bases. This CDR3 has 15 residues. The germline gives CDR1 SNHLY, CDR2 FYNNEI. CDR3 region: CASRPDRGRTGELFF. CDR3 nucleotides: TGTGCCAGCAGACCGGACAGGGGACGGACCGGGGAGCTGTTTTTT.

The CDR3 loop reads CASGGQGGNYGYTF. The CDR3 DNA reads TGTGCCAGTGGAGGACAGGGAGGAAACTATGGCTACACCTTC. The gene calls are TRBV2 and TRBJ1-2, with 8 bases that match TRBD1. The CDR3 runs to 14 residues. J gave up 2 bases and V 9 bases, and 8 bases lay outside the gene matches. Germline V gives CDR1 SNHLY, CDR2 FYNNEI.

CDR3 residues: CASSPPPGRGISYVLQYSPLHF. The CDR3 bases are TGTGCCAGCTCACCACCCCCGGGGAGAGGTATCAGTTATGTATTGCAATATTCACCCCTCCACTTT. The chain links TRBV18 to TRBJ1-6; no clear D. The germline CDR1 and CDR2 sequences are KGHSH and LQKENI. The CDR3 sequence is 22 residues long. V gave up 0 bases and J gave up 8 bases, with 32 bases separating them.

The V gene is TRBV11-3, the J gene TRBJ2-2, with D unresolved. This CDR3 is built from 13 residues. Germline assignment: CDR1 SGHNT and CDR2 YENEEA. Trimming shortened V by 5 bases and J by 6 bases, and 10 bases separated the two germline ends. The CDR3 sequence: CASSPRVAGELFF. Here the CDR3 DNA reads TGTGCCAGCAGCCCCCGGGTGGCCGGGGAGCTGTTTTTT.

The CDR3 region has the DNA TGTGCCAGCAGTCACGGGGGGAGCTCCTACAATGAGCAGTTCTTC. Translating gives CASSHGGSSYNEQFF. V is TRBV9 and J is TRBJ2-1; TRBD2 agrees at 7 bases. V was clipped by 5 bases and J by 0 bases; unmatched bases: 5. The V gene's germline CDR1 is SGDLS and CDR2 YYNGEE. This CDR3 region has 15 residues.

The chain links TRBV7-2 to TRBJ1-2; TRBD1 is a possible D gene (6 bases). V lost 6 bases and J 8 bases, leaving 10 bases between the germline ends. The germline gives CDR1 SGHTA, CDR2 FQGNSA. This CDR3 contains 11 residues. CDR3 bases: TGTGCCAGCAGGCGAGACAGGGGCTACACCTTC. It translates to CASRRDRGYTF.

The chain recombines TRBV7-2 with TRBJ2-7, with 11 bases aligning to TRBD1. This CDR3 has 16 residues. Per germline, CDR1 SGHTA and CDR2 FQGNSA. After removal of 3 bases from V and 0 bases from J, the junction contained 4 bases not matched to a gene. DNA of the CDR3: TGTGCCAGCAGCTTGGGGACAGGGGGACTCTCCTACGAGCAGTACTTC. This sequence encodes CASSLGTGGLSYEQYF.

The rearrangement links TRBV2 to TRBJ2-1; 8 nucleotides line up with TRBD2. Germline CDR1 and CDR2: SNHLY and FYNNEI. The length of the CDR3 is 16 residues. V was clipped by 2 bases and J by 6 bases; unmatched bases: 9. The CDR3 bases are TGTGCCAGCAGTGAATTACCCCAAACTAGCGGCAATGAGCAGTTCTTC. It codes for CASSELPQTSGNEQFF.

The chain recombines TRBV4-3 with TRBJ2-7, with a weak D call TRBD2 (6 bases). CDR3 length: 16 residues. Deletions cut 4 bases from V and 1 base from J, with 17 bases between. In germline, CDR1 is LGHNA, CDR2 YSLEER. The CDR3 nucleotides read TGCGCCAGCAGCCGGCAAACTGGCGGGGCTTCCTACGAGCAGTACTTC. Its translation is CASSRQTGGASYEQYF.

Written as DNA, the CDR3 is TGTGCCAGCAGTTACTCAGGACAGGGAAACTATGGCTACACCTTC. Protein sequence: CASSYSGQGNYGYTF. The chain has TRBV6-5 and TRBJ1-2, with TRBD1 matching 8 bases. The trim removed 0 bases at V and 2 bases at J, leaving 2 bases unmatched. Germline CDR1 is MNHEY and CDR2 is SVGAGI. There are 15 residues in the CDR3.

This rearrangement joins TRBV5-1 to TRBJ2-5, with D possibly TRBD1 on 6 matching bases. Trimming took off 4 bases at V and 2 bases at J, with 15 bases between the two ends. The CDR3 consists of 15 residues. The germline CDR1 and CDR2 sequences are SGHRS and YFSETQ. CDR3 region: CASSPQTGLQETQYF. The CDR3 region has the DNA TGCGCCAGCAGCCCTCAGACAGGTTTACAAGAGACCCAGTACTTC.

V gene TRBV5-1 combines with J gene TRBJ2-2, with 12 bases matching TRBD2. The germline V gene has CDR1 SGHRS and CDR2 YFSETQ. V gave up 0 bases and J gave up 4 bases; unmatched junction bases: 7. The CDR3 totals 18 residues. The CDR3 loop is CASSLEASGRGSTGELFF. CDR3 nucleotides: TGCGCCAGCAGCTTGGAGGCTAGCGGGAGGGGGAGCACCGGGGAGCTGTTTTTT.

The V gene is TRBV10-1, the J gene TRBJ2-7, with 7 bases lining up with TRBD2. There are 18 residues in the CDR3. Germline CDR1 and CDR2: WNHNN and SYGVQD (reference sequence). J lost 0 bases, V lost 7 bases, and 18 bases had no gene match. The CDR3 DNA reads TGCGCCAGCAAATCCCGGGACTACAGTTATTATAGCTCCTACGAGCAGTACTTC. Its translation is CASKSRDYSYYSSYEQYF.

V usage is TRBV4-3 and J usage is TRBJ1-4; no reliable D call. The CDR3 extends over 16 amino acids. Trimming removed 0 bases at V and 4 bases at J, with 12 bases between. The germline gives CDR1 LGHNA, CDR2 YSLEER. CDR3 coding DNA: TGCGCCAGCAGCCAAGAGGTCGCGGGAGGTAATGAAAAACTGTTTTTT. Translating gives CASSQEVAGGNEKLFF.

The V call is TRBV4-1, the J call TRBJ2-2; TRBD2 aligns across 8 bases. The CDR3 loop spans 16 amino acids. CDR1 is MGHRA and CDR2 is YSYEKL in the germline V gene. V shed 4 bases, J shed 4 bases, and the junction held 8 bases outside the gene matches. CDR3 nucleotide sequence: TGCGCCAGCAGCCCGGCGGGAGGTAGAGGCACCGGGGAGCTGTTTTTT. It specifies CASSPAGGRGTGELFF.